This TCR beta chain was sequenced in a study of blood T cells in healthy people across ages (dated by TCRdb to about 2015). Context from the whole study: In model experiments, roughly one uniquely barcoded TCR beta cDNA molecule per two T cells was captured by template switching. Using deep sequencing normalized with unique cDNA molecular identifiers, the study measured how TCR beta repertoire diversity changes with age. To avoid experimental bias, donors of different ages were spread randomly across the sequencing lanes. Using the same blood draw, the study looked at two additional independent replicas of 1 million unique cDNA reads for two donors, one aged 18 to 30 and the other aged 80 or older. The donors were split into four age groups: young (average about 16 years), middle-aged (nearly 40), aged (around 67) and long-lived (approximately 89).

This clonotype came up a few times. Its antigen is unknown. Base qualities are not provided; no much larger clone lies one nucleotide away. What the authors observed across the whole study: Because profiling used bulk unsorted PBMCs, naive and antigen-experienced compartments could not be compared conclusively. Compared with the aged group, the long-lived group had more naive CD4+ T cells, fewer expanded clones and increased TCR diversity, a pattern suggesting age selection. Because donor CMV infection status was unknown, age-related changes in expanded clonotypes were potentially confounded. As age increased, observed TCR beta diversity per million T cells dropped in a roughly linear way, and a significant reduction was already evident by age about 36. Estimates of total diversity based on one million sequenced T cells were regarded as lower bounds and as underestimates. The percentage of naive T cells measured by flow cytometry correlated strongly with observed TCR beta diversity.

The library was generated by 5' RACE. Sequenced on an Illumina HiSeq 2500. The second PCR ran for roughly 7 to 11 cycles and used a J-beta primer mix along with a sample-barcoded 5' primer. A unique molecular identifier was introduced onto each TCR beta cDNA molecule by a template-switch 5' adaptor carrying 12 random nucleotides. At least 3 million CDR3-containing paired-end reads were obtained from each sample. First-strand cDNA was synthesized from all RNA with the Mint cDNA synthesis kit, primed by a TRBC-specific oligonucleotide. Following uracil-DNA glycosylase treatment, a first 18-cycle PCR with universal primers M1SS and BC2_uni_R was performed on all cDNA. The authors' pipeline ran thus. Normalization of each sample was performed by random selection of 1 million high-quality reads, each carrying a distinct molecular identifier. Reads sharing molecular identifiers were discarded rather than binned into consensus sequences. CDR3 identification, clonotype clustering and error correction used MiTCR with a Q25 quality threshold and the strictest error-elimination algorithm. Lower-bound total TCR beta diversity was estimated with a nonparametric unseen species model using Euler transformation. TCRdb cleaned the public reads at Q25 with fastp, built clones with MiXCR and kept in-frame beta chains. Each entry merges the rows of one CDR3 protein and shows their most common DNA and genes. In this record, the V and J calls reflect TCRdb's handling and not the investigators' own analysis. The sample table holds 850,000 or so distinct CDR3 sequences, of which around 28% were seen once. The top ten constitute 15% to 20% of the sample.

Systemically healthy Caucasian individuals from Russia, 35 to 50 in total and aged roughly 6 to 100 years, were included as donors. Each donor gave around 9.9 milliliters of peripheral blood, collected into EDTA-treated Vacutainer tubes. Ficoll-Paque density-gradient centrifugation was used to isolate PBMCs, with at least 7 million per sample. Total RNA was extracted from PBMCs with Trizol reagent, with at least 5 micrograms obtained per sample. The percentages of naive CD45RAhigh/CD27high T cells were determined by flow cytometry on a PBMC aliquot from every donor. Trimming accounts for 10 bases at V and 5 bases at J, while the number of junction bases matched to no gene is 14. The CDR3 goes from the cysteine to the phenylalanine over 15 residues. The kept DNA is CDR3 alone, 45 bases in frame from the first base. The germline V gene sets CDR1 to SGHRS and CDR2 to YFSETQ.

The chain couples TRBV5-1 to TRBJ2-5, and 10 bases in between align with TRBD2. The sample taken for sequencing was blood. This TCR came from a woman of 80 years or more in good health. Here the CDR3 is given as CADSLASGGSETQYF. The DNA reads as follows: TGCGCCGACAGCTTGGCTAGCGGGGGATCGGAGACCCAGTACTTC.